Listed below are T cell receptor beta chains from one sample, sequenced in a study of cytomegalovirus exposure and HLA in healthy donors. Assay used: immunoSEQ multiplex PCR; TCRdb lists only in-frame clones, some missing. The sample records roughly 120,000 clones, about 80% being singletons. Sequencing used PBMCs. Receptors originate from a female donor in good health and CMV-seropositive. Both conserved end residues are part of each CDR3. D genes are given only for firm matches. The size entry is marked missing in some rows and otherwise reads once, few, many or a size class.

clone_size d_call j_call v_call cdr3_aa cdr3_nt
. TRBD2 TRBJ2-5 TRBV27 CASSPGLAGAYQETQYF TGTGCCAGCAGTCCAGGACTAGCGGGGGCGTACCAAGAGACCCAGTACTTC
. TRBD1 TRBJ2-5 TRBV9 CASSSGQGPETQYF TGTGCCAGCAGCTCGGGACAGGGGCCAGAGACCCAGTACTTC
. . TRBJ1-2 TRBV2 CASSERLFNYGYTF TGTGCCAGCAGTGAGCGCCTCTTTAACTATGGCTACACCTTC
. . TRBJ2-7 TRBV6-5 CASSAGTRTYEQYF TGTGCCAGCAGCGCCGGGACACGCACCTACGAGCAGTACTTC
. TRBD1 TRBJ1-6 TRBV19 CASTPKTGGGIPLHF TGTGCCAGTACACCCAAGACAGGGGGCGGTATCCCCCTCCACTTT
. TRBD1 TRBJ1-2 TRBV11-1 CASSSTTGNYGYTF TGTGCCAGCAGCTCAACGACAGGGAACTATGGCTACACCTTC
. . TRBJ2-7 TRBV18 CASSPAASYEQYF TGTGCCAGCTCACCAGCCGCCAGCTACGAGCAGTACTTC
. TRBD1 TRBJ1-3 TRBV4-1 CASRAWDRDGNTIYF TGCGCCAGCAGAGCCTGGGACAGGGATGGAAACACCATATATTTT
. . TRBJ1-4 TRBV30 CAWSGRFATNEKLFF TGTGCCTGGAGCGGCAGGTTTGCAACTAATGAAAAACTGTTTTTT
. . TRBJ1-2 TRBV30 CAWSSGVPLRGYTF TGTGCCTGGAGTTCAGGGGTTCCTCTTCGGGGCTACACCTTC
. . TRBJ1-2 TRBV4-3 CASSHVTGFSNYGYTF TGCGCCAGCAGCCATGTCACAGGGTTTTCTAACTATGGCTACACCTTC
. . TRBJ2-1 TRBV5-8 CASSQGTSSYNEQFF TGTGCCAGCAGCCAAGGGACATCCTCCTACAATGAGCAGTTCTTC
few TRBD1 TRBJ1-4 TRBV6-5 CASSQGQGGVKLFF TGTGCCAGCAGTCAGGGACAGGGCGGTGTCAAACTGTTTTTT
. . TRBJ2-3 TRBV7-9 CASSLRDTSTDTQYF TGTGCCAGCAGCTTACGGGACACTAGCACAGATACGCAGTATTTT
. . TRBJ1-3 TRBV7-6 CASSLSGGLRGNTIYF TGTGCCAGCAGCTTGAGCGGGGGGCTGAGGGGAAACACCATATATTTT
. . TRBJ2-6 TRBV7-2 CASSLQSGANVLTF TGTGCCAGCAGCTTACAGTCTGGGGCCAACGTCCTGACTTTC
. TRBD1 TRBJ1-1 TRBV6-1 CASSEPATGDTEAFF TGTGCCAGCAGTGAGCCCGCGACAGGGGACACTGAAGCTTTCTTT
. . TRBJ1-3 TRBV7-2 CASSLEFLTSSGNTIYF TGTGCCAGCAGCTTAGAATTCCTTACTAGCTCTGGAAACACCATATATTTT
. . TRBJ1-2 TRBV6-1 CASSGGGYGYTF TGTGCCAGCAGTGGAGGGGGCTATGGCTACACCTTC
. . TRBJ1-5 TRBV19 CASSIGGQYNQPQHF TGTGCCAGTAGTATAGGAGGGCAGTACAATCAGCCCCAGCATTTT
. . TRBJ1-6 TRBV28 CASGRGGSSPLHF TGTGCCAGCGGACGGGGTGGGAGTTCACCCCTCCACTTT
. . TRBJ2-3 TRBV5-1 CASSGPSTDTQYF TGCGCCAGCAGCGGGCCTAGCACAGATACGCAGTATTTT
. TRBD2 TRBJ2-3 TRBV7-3 CASSLGGADTDTQYF TGTGCCAGCAGCTTGGGAGGGGCCGACACAGATACGCAGTATTTT
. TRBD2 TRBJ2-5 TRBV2 CASSPGLAGSYQETQYF TGTGCCAGCAGTCCCGGACTAGCGGGTTCCTACCAAGAGACCCAGTACTTC
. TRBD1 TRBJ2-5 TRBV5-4 CASSPDRGRETQYF TGTGCCAGCAGCCCGGACAGGGGGCGGGAGACCCAGTACTTC
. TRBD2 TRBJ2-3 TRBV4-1 CASSQGGLDADTQYF TGCGCCAGCAGCCAAGGGGGACTAGACGCAGATACGCAGTATTTT
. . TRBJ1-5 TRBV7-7 CASSLSQGSSNQPQHF TGTGCCAGCAGCTTGTCACAGGGTTCGAGCAATCAGCCCCAGCATTTT
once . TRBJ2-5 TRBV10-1 CASSEAQGSETQYF TGCGCCAGCAGTGAGGCACAGGGATCAGAGACCCAGTACTTC
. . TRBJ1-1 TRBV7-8 CASTITRTGSEAFF TGTGCCAGCACAATTACACGAACAGGGTCTGAAGCTTTCTTT
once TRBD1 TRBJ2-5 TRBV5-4 CASSLGADRGKTQYF TGTGCCAGCAGCTTAGGTGCCGACAGGGGAAAGACCCAGTACTTC
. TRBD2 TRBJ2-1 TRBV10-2 CASSEKSGGYNEQFF TGCGCCAGCAGTGAGAAGAGCGGGGGGTACAATGAGCAGTTCTTC
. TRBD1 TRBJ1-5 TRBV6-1 CASSDRGLHQPQHF TGTGCCAGCAGTGACAGGGGGCTACATCAGCCCCAGCATTTT
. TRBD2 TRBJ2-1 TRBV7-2 CASRQTSGAYNEQFF TGTGCCAGCAGGCAGACTAGCGGAGCCTACAATGAGCAGTTCTTC
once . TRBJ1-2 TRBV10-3 CATQQPAGGNYGYTF TGTGCCACTCAACAACCTGCCGGGGGGAACTATGGCTACACCTTC
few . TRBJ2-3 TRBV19 CASSIGDRSTDTQYF TGTGCCAGTAGTATTGGCGACAGGAGCACAGATACGCAGTATTTT
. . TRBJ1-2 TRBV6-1 CASSGERGPSGYTF TGTGCCAGCAGTGGGGAAAGGGGCCCAAGTGGCTACACCTTC
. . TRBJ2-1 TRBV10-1 CASSEQGSYNEQFF TGCGCCAGCAGTGAGCAGGGCTCCTACAATGAGCAGTTCTTC
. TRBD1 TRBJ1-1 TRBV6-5 CASSIQGARGTEAFF TGTGCCAGCAGTATTCAGGGGGCGCGGGGCACTGAAGCTTTCTTT
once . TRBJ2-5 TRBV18 CASSPRLQETQYF TGTGCCAGCTCACCAAGACTACAAGAGACCCAGTACTTC
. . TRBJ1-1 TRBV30 CAWRAGMNTEAFF TGTGCCTGGAGGGCGGGAATGAACACTGAAGCTTTCTTT
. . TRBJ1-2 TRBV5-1 CASSTTENYGYTF TGCGCCAGCAGCACGACAGAGAACTATGGCTACACCTTC
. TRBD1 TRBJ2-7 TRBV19 CASSMLPGQAYEQYF TGTGCCAGTAGTATGCTCCCGGGACAGGCCTACGAGCAGTACTTC
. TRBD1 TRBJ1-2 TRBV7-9 CASSFSAGGVYGYTF TGTGCCAGCAGCTTCTCAGCAGGGGGCGTCTATGGCTACACCTTC
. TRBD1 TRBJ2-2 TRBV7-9 CASSPDRGPNTGELFF TGTGCCAGCAGCCCAGACAGGGGACCAAACACCGGGGAGCTGTTTTTT
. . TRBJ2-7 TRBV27 CASSFRVGEQYF TGTGCCAGCAGTTTTCGGGTGGGCGAGCAGTACTTC
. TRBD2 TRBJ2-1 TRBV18 CASSPPTSGGNNEQFF TGTGCCAGCTCACCACCGACTAGCGGGGGTAACAATGAGCAGTTCTTC
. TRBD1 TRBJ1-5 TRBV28 CASGGLGQGNQPQHF TGTGCCAGCGGTGGATTGGGACAGGGGAATCAGCCCCAGCATTTT
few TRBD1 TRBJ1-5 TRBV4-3 CASSQDPGGRQPQHF TGCGCCAGCAGCCAAGATCCAGGGGGCAGACAGCCCCAGCATTTT
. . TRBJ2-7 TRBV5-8 CASSLGGRDEQYF TGTGCCAGCAGCTTGGGGGGGCGGGACGAGCAGTACTTC